This note documents a single T cell receptor (beta chain) sequence. Germline lookup yields CDR1 LGHNA and CDR2 YNFKEQ. V gave up 0 bases and J gave up 4 bases, with 9 bases separating them. The CDR3 contains 15 residues. The source of the sample is a study of control samples from healthy donors and cancer patients. TCRdb's copy holds only in-frame clones and misses some; the assay was immunoSEQ multiplex PCR. The sample consists of about 100,000 clones, approximately 90% of them appearing once. The chain couples TRBV4-2 to TRBJ1-4; D remains ambiguous. The receptor's source is a man aged 30 to 39 in good health. Sequenced input: blood. The CDR3 bases are TGTGCCAGCAGCCAAGAGTGGAGGAGTAATGAAAAACTGTTTTTT. It encodes CASSQEWRSNEKLFF.